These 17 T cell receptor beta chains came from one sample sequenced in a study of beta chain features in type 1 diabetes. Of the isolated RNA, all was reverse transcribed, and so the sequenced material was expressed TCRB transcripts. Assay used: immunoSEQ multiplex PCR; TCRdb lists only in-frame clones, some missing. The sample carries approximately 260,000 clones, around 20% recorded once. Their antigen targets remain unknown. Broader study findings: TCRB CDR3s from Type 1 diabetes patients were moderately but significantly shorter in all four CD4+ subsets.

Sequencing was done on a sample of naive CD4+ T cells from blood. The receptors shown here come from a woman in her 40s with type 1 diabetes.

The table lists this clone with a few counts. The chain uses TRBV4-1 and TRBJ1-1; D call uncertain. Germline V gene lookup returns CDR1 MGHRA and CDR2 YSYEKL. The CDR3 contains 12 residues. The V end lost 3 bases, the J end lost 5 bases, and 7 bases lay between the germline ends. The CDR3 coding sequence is TGCGCCAGCAGCCATCTCGAGACTGAAGCTTTCTTT. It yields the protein CASSHLETEAFF.

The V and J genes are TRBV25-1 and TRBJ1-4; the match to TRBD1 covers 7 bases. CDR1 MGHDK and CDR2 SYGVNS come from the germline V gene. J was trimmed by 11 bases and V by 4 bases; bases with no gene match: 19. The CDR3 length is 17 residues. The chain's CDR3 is CASSAYTLGAGGDKLFF. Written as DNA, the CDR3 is TGTGCCAGCAGTGCCTACACCCTTGGGGCAGGGGGTGACAAACTGTTTTTT.

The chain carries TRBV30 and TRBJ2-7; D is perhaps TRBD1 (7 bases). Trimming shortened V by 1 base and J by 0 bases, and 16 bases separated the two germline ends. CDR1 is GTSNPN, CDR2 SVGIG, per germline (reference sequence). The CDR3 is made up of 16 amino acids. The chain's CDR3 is CAWSGGETGISYEQYF. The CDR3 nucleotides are TGTGCCTGGAGTGGGGGGGAGACAGGGATCTCCTACGAGCAGTACTTC.

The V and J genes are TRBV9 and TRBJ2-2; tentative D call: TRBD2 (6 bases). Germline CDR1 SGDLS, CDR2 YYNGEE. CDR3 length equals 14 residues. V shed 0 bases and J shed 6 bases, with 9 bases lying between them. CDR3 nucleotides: TGTGCCAGCAGCGTAGGTGAGCGGGCCGGGGAGCTGTTTTTT. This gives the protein CASSVGERAGELFF. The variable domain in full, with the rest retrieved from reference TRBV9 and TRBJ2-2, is DSGVTQTPKHLITATGQRVTLRCSPRSGDLSVYWYQQSLDQGLQFLIQYYNGEERAKGNILERFSAQQFPDLHSELNLSSLELGDSALYFCASSVGERAGELFFGEGSRLTVL.

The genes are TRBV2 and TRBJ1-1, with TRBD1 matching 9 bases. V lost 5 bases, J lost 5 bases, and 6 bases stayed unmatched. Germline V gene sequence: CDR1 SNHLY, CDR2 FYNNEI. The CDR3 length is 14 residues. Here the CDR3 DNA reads TGTGCCAGCAGTCCACAGGGGGCATGGACTGAAGCTTTCTTT. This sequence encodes CASSPQGAWTEAFF.

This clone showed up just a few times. For the CDR3, the DNA is TGTGCCATCAGCTCAGAAACTGAAGCTTTCTTT. Its translation: CAISSETEAFF. The chain carries TRBV10-3 and TRBJ1-1; the D is unclear. The CDR3 consists of 11 residues. V lost 6 bases and J 5 bases, leaving 7 bases between the germline ends. From germline, CDR1 is ENHRY and CDR2 SYGVKD.

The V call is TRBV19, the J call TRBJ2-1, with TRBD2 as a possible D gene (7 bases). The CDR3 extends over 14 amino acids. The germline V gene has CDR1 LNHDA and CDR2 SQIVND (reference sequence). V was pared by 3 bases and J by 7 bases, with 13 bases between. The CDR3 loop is CASSMWEGGNEQFF. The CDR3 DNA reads TGTGCCAGTAGTATGTGGGAGGGGGGGAATGAGCAGTTCTTC.

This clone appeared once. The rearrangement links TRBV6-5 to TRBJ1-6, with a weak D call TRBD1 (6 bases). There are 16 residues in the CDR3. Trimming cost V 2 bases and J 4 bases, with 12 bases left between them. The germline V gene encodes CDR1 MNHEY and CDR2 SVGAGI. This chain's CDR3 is CASSYGRGLYNSPLHF. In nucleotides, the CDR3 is TGTGCCAGCAGTTACGGCAGGGGCTTATATAATTCACCCCTCCACTTT.

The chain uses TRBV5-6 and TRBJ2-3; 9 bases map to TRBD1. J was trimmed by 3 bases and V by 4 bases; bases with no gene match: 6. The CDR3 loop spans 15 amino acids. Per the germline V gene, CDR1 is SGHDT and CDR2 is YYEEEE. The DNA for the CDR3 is TGTGCCAGCAGCAAACGGACAGGGGTGACAGATACGCAGTATTTT. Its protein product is CASSKRTGVTDTQYF.

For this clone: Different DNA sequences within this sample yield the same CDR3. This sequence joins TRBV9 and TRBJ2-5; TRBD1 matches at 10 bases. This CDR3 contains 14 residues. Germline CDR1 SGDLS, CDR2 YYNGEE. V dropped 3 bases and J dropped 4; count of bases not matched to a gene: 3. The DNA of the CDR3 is TGTGCCAGCAGCGGGACAGGGGGGAGAGAGACCCAGTACTTC. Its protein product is CASSGTGGRETQYF.

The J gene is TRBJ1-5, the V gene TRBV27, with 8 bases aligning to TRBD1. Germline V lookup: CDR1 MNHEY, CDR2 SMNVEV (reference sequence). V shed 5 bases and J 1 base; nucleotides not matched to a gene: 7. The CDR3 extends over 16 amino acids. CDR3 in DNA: TGTGCCAGCAGTCCGGACAGGGTTCCGAGCAATCAGCCCCAGCATTTT. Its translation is CASSPDRVPSNQPQHF.

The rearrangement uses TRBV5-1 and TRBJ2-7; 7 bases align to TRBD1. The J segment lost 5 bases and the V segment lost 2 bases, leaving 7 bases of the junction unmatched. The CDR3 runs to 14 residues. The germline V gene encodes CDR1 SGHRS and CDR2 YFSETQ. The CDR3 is CASSFGQVYNEQYF. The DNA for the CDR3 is TGCGCCAGCAGCTTCGGACAGGTTTATAACGAGCAGTACTTC. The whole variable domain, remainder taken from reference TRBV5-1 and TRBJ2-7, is KAGVTQTPRYLIKTRGQQVTLSCSPISGHRSVSWYQQTPGQGLQFLFEYFSETQRNKGNFPGRFSGRQFSNSRSEMNVSTLELGDSALYLCASSFGQVYNEQYFGPGTRLTVT.

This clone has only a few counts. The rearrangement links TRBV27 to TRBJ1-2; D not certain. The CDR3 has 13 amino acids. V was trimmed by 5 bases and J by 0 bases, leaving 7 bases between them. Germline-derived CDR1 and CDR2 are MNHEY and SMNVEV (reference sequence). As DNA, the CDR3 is TGTGCCAGCAGTCCCAGTCCTAACTATGGCTACACCTTC. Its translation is CASSPSPNYGYTF.

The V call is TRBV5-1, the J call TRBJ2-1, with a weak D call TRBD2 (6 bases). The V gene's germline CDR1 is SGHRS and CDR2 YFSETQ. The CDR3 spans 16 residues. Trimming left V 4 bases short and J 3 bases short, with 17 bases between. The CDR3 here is CASSPPPGTRYNEQFF. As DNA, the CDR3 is TGCGCCAGCAGCCCCCCACCCGGGACTCGCTACAATGAGCAGTTCTTC.

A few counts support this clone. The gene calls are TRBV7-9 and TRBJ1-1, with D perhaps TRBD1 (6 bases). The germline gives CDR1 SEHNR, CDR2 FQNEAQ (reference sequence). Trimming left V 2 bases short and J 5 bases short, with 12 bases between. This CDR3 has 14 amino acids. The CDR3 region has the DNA TGTGCCAGCAGCTTACTCCAGGGGCGTACTGAAGCTTTCTTT. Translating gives CASSLLQGRTEAFF.

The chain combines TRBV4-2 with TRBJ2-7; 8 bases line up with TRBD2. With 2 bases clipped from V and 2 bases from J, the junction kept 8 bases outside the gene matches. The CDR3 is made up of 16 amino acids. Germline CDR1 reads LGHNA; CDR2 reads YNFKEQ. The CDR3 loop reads CASSQPIAGRPYEQYF. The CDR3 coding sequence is TGTGCCAGCAGCCAACCCATAGCGGGGCGTCCCTACGAGCAGTACTTC.

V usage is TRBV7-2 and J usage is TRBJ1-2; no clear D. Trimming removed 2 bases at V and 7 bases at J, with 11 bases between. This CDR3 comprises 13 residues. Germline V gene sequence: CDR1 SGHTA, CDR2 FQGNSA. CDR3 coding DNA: TGTGCCAGCAGCTTATCTTGGGCGGGTGGCTACACCTTC. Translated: CASSLSWAGGYTF.